This T cell receptor beta chain was found in a study of tumor-infiltrating lymphocytes in primary liver carcinoma. On the study more broadly: The patients comprised men and women between the ages of 30 and 69 years. General study findings and limits: Paired tumor-adjacent and tumor-blood samples overlapped less than tumor region pairs did. Bulk, unsorted sampling meant CD4+ and CD8+ repertoires went uncompared.

The source of the blood RNA was unsorted whole blood, and germline DNA was extracted as well. CDR3 length equals 13 residues. CDR1 and CDR2 from the germline V gene are SGHDT and YYEEEE. TCR beta cDNA was prepared out of roughly 450 ng total RNA by means of a constant-region primer. Three nested multiplex PCR rounds, a slightly modified ARM-PCR method, built the TCR beta libraries. With TRBV1-TRBV30 forward primers and a C-beta reverse primer, the first two PCR rounds were run for around 11 cycles each. TCRdb fed the multiplex PCR reads into MiXCR, producing one record per CDR3 protein. The sample carries under 200,000 distinct CDR3 sequences, almost 65% recorded once. As concerns this clonotype: Its specificity is not known. A read error is possible here, since a much larger clone lies one base away.

The gene calls are TRBV5-6 and TRBJ2-5, with a tentative D call TRBD1 (5 bases). Sequencing was done on a sample of peripheral blood. The origin of this receptor is an older woman with primary liver carcinoma and hepatitis B virus infection. The CDR3 sequence: CAGSTDWGATQYF. The CDR3 DNA is TGTGCCGGCAGCACCGACTGGGGCGCGACCCAGTACTTC.